Listed below are T cell receptor beta chains from one sample, sequenced in a study of technical replicates of blood from a handful of donors. The table came from immunoSEQ multiplex PCR; TCRdb's copy has only in-frame clones and leaves some out. The table has 80,000 to 95,000 clones, 94% seen once. Material for sequencing was T cells isolated from PBMCs. The origin of the receptors is a human donor in good health. Both conserved end residues are part of each CDR3. The D gene is left open where the match is weak.

D	V	J	CDR3	DNA
TRBD2	TRBV19	TRBJ2-7	CASSISPLQRTSREGTYEQYF	TGTGCCAGTAGTATCTCGCCATTACAACGGACTAGCCGGGAGGGGACCTACGAGCAGTACTTC
-	TRBV19	TRBJ2-3	CASSKGAGDTQYF	TGTGCCAGTAGTAAAGGGGCCGGGGATACGCAGTATTTT
-	TRBV7-9	TRBJ2-5	CASSLARGGGLQETQYF	TGTGCCAGCAGCTTAGCGCGGGGAGGTGGTCTGCAAGAGACCCAGTACTTC
-	TRBV2	TRBJ2-3	CASSELRDTQYF	TGTGCCAGCAGTGAGCTACGGGATACGCAGTATTTT
TRBD2	TRBV13	TRBJ2-2	CASSEVQGGGRARFGELFF	TGTGCCAGCAGCGAAGTCCAGGGTGGCGGGAGGGCCCGCTTCGGGGAGCTGTTTTTT
-	TRBV18	TRBJ1-5	CASSPVSGVSNQPQHF	TGTGCCAGCTCACCCGTATCGGGGGTAAGCAATCAGCCCCAGCATTTT
-	TRBV5-4	TRBJ2-5	CASSTGLLAETQYF	TGTGCCAGCAGCACGGGACTCCTAGCAGAGACCCAGTACTTC
-	TRBV5-1	TRBJ1-1	CASSLQVADTEAFF	TGCGCCAGCAGCTTACAAGTAGCGGACACTGAAGCTTTCTTT
TRBD2	TRBV27	TRBJ2-7	CASSFSGSNEQYF	TGTGCCAGCAGTTTTAGCGGGAGCAACGAGCAGTACTTC
-	TRBV10-3	TRBJ1-1	CAISVGGDTEAFF	TGTGCCATCAGTGTTGGGGGGGACACTGAAGCTTTCTTT